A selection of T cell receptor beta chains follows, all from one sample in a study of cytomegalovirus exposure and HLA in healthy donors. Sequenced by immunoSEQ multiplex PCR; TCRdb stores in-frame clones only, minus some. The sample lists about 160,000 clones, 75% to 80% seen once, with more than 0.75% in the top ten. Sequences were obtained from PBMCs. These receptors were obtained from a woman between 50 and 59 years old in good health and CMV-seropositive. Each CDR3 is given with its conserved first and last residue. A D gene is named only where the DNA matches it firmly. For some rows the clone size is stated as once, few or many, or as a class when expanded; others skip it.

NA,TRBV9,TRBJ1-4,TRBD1,CASSIGGQGNEKLFF,TGTGCCAGCAGCATTGGGGGACAGGGCAATGAAAAACTGTTTTTT
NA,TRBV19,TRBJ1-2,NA,CASSRQLALDVGGYTF,TGTGCCAGTAGTAGGCAACTAGCGTTGGATGTGGGGGGCTACACCTTC
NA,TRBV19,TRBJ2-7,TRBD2,CATSRAGVNEQYF,TGTGCCACCTCCAGAGCGGGAGTCAACGAGCAGTACTTC
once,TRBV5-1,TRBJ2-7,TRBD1,CASSLVQGASYEQYF,TGCGCCAGCAGCTTGGTACAGGGGGCCTCCTACGAGCAGTACTTC
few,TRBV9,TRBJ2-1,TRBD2,CASSPRLAGVRGNEQFF,TGTGCCAGCAGCCCGAGACTAGCGGGGGTGCGGGGGAATGAGCAGTTCTTC
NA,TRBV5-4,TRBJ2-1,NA,CASSLGTYNEQFF,TGTGCCAGCAGCTTGGGTACCTACAATGAGCAGTTCTTC
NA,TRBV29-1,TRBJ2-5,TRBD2,CSVRLADETQYF,TGCAGCGTCCGACTAGCGGATGAGACCCAGTACTTC
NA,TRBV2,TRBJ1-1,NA,CASSPTENTEAFF,TGTGCCAGCAGCCCGACAGAGAACACTGAAGCTTTCTTT
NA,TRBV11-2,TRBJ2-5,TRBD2,CASSFGLADKETQYF,TGTGCCAGCAGCTTCGGACTAGCCGATAAAGAGACCCAGTACTTC
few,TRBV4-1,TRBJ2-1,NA,CASSQGAGKGSSSYNEQFF,TGCGCCAGCAGCCAAGGGGCGGGTAAAGGCTCAAGCTCCTACAATGAGCAGTTCTTC
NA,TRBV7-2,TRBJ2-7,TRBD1,CASSLWGQVYEQYF,TGTGCCAGCAGCTTGTGGGGACAGGTCTACGAGCAGTACTTC
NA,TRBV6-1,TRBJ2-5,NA,CASRRDLGGEETQYF,TGTGCCAGCAGAAGAGACCTGGGGGGAGAGGAGACCCAGTACTTC
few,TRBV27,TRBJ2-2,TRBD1,CASSSPGTGTGELFF,TGTGCCAGCAGTTCTCCCGGGACAGGGACCGGGGAGCTGTTTTTT
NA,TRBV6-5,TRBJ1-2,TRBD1,CASSPGGIINYGYTF,TGTGCCAGCAGCCCAGGGGGGATAATTAACTATGGCTACACCTTC
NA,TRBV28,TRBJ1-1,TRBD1,CASSLVGRGRGSTEAFF,TGTGCCAGCAGTTTAGTCGGCAGGGGGAGAGGAAGCACTGAAGCTTTCTTT
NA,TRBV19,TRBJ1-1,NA,CASSILGGRTEAFF,TGTGCCAGTAGTATACTAGGGGGTAGGACTGAAGCTTTCTTT
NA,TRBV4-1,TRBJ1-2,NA,CASSQNGYGYTF,TGCGCCAGCAGCCAAAACGGCTATGGCTACACCTTC
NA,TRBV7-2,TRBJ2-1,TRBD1,CASSLFWTGGNEQFF,TGTGCCAGCAGCCTATTCTGGACAGGGGGCAATGAGCAGTTCTTC
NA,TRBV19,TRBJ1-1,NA,CASESDWVAEAFF,TGTGCCAGTGAATCTGACTGGGTCGCTGAAGCTTTCTTT
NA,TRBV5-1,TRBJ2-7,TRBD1,CASSPGTGSREQYF,TGCGCCAGCAGCCCCGGGACAGGGAGTAGGGAGCAGTACTTC
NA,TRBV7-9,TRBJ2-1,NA,CASSLPSYNEQFF,TGTGCCAGCAGCTTACCGTCTTACAATGAGCAGTTCTTC
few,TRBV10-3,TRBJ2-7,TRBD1,CAISETTGSEQYF,TGTGCCATCAGTGAAACGACAGGGTCCGAGCAGTACTTC
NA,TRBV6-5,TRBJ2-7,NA,CASHREGRGEQYF,TGTGCCAGCCACCGAGAGGGCCGAGGCGAGCAGTACTTC
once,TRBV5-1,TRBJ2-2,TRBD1,CASGRDRLSTGELFF,TGCGCCAGCGGCCGGGACAGACTTTCCACCGGGGAGCTGTTTTTT
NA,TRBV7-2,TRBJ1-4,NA,CASSPARVNEKLFF,TGTGCCAGCAGCCCGGCCAGGGTGAATGAAAAACTGTTTTTT
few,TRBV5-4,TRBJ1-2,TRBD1,CASSFQGGRTPNTF,TGTGCCAGCAGCTTCCAGGGGGGACGGACTCCAAACACCTTC
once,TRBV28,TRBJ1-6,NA,CASSLMARDVNSPLHF,TGTGCCAGCAGTTTAATGGCGAGGGATGTTAATTCACCCCTCCACTTT